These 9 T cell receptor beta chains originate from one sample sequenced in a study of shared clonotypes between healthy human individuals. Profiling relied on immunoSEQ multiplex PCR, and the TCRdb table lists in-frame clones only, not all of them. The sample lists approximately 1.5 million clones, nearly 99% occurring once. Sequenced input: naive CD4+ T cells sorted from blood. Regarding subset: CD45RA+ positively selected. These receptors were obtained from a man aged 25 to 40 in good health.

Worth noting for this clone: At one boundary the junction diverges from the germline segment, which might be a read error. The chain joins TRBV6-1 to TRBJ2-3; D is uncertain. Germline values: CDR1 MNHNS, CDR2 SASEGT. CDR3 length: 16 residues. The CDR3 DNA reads TGTGCCATCAGTGAGTCACAAGGAACCCACACAGATACGCAGTATTTT. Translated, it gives CAISESQGTHTDTQYF.

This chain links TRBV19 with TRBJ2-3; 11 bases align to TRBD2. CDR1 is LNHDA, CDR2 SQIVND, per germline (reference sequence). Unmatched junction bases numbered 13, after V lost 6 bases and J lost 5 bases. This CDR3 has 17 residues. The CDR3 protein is CASRVDGTSGGLDTQYF. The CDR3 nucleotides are TGTGCCAGTAGGGTCGACGGGACTAGCGGAGGGCTAGATACGCAGTATTTT.

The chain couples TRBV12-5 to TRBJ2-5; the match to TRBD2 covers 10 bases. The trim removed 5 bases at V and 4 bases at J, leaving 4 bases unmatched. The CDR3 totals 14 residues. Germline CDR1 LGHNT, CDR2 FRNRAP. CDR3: CASGASGSPETQYF. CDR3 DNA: TGTGCTAGTGGTGCTAGCGGGAGCCCAGAGACCCAGTACTTC.

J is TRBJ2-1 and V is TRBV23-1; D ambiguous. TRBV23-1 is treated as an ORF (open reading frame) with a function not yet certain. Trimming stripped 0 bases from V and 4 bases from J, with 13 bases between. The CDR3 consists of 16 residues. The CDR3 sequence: CASSQSTSAAYNEQFF. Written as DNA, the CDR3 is TGCGCCAGCAGTCAATCCACAAGCGCGGCGTACAATGAGCAGTTCTTC.

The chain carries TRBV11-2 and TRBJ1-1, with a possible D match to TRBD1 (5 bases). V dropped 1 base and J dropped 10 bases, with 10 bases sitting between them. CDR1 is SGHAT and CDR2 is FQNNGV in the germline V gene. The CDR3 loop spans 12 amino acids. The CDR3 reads CASSLVQGGAFF. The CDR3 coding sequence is TGTGCCAGCAGCTTAGTCCAGGGTGGAGCTTTCTTT.

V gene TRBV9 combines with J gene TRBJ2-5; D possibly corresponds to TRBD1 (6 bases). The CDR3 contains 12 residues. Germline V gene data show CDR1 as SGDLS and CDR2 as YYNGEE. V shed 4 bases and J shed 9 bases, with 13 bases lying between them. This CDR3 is CASSTLKGAQYF. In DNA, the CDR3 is TGTGCCAGCAGCACCCTAAAGGGGGCCCAGTACTTC.

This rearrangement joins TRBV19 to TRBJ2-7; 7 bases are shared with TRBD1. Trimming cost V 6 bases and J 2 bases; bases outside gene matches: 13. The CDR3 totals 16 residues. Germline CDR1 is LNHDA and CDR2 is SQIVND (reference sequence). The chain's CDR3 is CASRSVYRDSTYEQYF. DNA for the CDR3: TGTGCCAGTAGATCAGTATACCGGGACAGTACCTACGAGCAGTACTTC.

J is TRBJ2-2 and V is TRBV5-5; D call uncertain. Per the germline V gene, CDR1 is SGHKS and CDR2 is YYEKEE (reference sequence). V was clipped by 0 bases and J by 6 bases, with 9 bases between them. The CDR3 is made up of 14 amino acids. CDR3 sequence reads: CASSLGVEAGELFF. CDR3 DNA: TGTGCCAGCAGCTTGGGAGTTGAGGCCGGGGAGCTGTTTTTT.

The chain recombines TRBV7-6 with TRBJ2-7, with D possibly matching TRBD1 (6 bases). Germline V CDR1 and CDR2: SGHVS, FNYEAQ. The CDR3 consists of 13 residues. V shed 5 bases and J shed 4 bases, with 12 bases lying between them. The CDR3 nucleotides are TGTGCCAGCAGCCCCTCCAGGGGTTACGAGCAGTACTTC. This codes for CASSPSRGYEQYF.